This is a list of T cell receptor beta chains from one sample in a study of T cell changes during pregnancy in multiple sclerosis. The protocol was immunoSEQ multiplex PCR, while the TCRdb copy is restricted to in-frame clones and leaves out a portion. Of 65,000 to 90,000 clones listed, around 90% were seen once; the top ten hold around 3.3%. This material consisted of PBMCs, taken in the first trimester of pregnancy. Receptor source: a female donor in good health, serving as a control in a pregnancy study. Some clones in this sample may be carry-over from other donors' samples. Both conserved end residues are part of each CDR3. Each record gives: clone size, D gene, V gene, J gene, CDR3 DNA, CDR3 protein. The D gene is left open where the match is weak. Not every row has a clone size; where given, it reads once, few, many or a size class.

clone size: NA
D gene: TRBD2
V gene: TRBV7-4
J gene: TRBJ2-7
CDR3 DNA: TGTGCCAGCAGCTTAGCGCCGGGGACTAGCGGGAGCTCATCCCCCTACGAGCAGTACTTC
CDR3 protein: CASSLAPGTSGSSSPYEQYF

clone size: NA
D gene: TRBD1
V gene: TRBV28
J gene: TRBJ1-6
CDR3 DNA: TGTGCCAGCAGGACAGGGGGTTATAATTCACCCCTCCACTTT
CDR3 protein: CASRTGGYNSPLHF

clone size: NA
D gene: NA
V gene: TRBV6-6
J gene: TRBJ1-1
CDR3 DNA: TGTGCCAGCTACAGGGTCGGCACTGAAGCTTTCTTT
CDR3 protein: CASYRVGTEAFF

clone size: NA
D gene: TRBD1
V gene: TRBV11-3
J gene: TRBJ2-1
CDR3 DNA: TGTGCCAGCAGCTTGGGACAGGGACACTACAATGAGCAGTTCTTC
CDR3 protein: CASSLGQGHYNEQFF

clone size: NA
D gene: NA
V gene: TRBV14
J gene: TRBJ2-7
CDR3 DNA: TGTGCCAGCAGCCCAGGAAGGACCTACGAGCAGTACTTC
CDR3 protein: CASSPGRTYEQYF

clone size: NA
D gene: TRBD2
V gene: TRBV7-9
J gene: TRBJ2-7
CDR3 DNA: TGTGCCAGCAGCTTAACTAGCGGGGGACCCTACGAGCAGTACTTC
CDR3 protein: CASSLTSGGPYEQYF

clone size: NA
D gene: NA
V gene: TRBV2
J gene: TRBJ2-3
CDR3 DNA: TGTGCCAGCAGTGGACGGACTGGACGCACAGATACGCAGTATTTT
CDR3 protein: CASSGRTGRTDTQYF

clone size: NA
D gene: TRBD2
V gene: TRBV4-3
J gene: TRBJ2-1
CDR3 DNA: TGCGCCAGCAGCCAACCAACCGACGGGGCGGGAGATCTTAATGAGCAGTTCTTC
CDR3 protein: CASSQPTDGAGDLNEQFF

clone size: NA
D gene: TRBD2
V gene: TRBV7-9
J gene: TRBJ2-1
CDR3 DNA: TGTGCCAGCAGCCCACTAGCGGATCAACGCGATGAGCAGTTCTTC
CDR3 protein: CASSPLADQRDEQFF

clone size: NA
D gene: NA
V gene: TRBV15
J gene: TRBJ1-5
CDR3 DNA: TGTGCCACCAGCGGTACTAGATATAGCAATCAGCCCCAGCATTTT
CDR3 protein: CATSGTRYSNQPQHF

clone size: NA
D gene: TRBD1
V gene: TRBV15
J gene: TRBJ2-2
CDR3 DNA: TGTGCCACCAGCAGACCTGGGGACAGAGGGACCGGGGAGCTGTTTTTT
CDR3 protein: CATSRPGDRGTGELFF

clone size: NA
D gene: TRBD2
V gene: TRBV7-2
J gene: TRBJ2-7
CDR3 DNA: TGTGCCAGCAGCCCAAGACTAGCGGGGGGCAAATACTACGAGCAGTACTTC
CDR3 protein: CASSPRLAGGKYYEQYF

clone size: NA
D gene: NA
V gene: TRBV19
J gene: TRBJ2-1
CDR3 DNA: TGTGCCAGTAGTCAGTACTACAATGAGCAGTTCTTC
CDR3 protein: CASSQYYNEQFF

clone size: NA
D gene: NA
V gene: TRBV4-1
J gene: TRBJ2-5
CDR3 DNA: TGCGCCAGCAGCCAAGGGCCCACTAAAGAGACCCAGTACTTC
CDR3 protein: CASSQGPTKETQYF

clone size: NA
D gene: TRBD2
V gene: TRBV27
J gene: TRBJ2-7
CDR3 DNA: TGTGCCAGCAGTCCCATCTCGGCAAGACTAGCGGGATCCTACGAGCAGTACTTC
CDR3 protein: CASSPISARLAGSYEQYF

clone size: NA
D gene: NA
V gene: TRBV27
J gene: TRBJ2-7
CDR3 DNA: TGTGCCAGCAGTTTCGGGCAGGGGGGCTACGAGCAGTACTTC
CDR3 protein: CASSFGQGGYEQYF

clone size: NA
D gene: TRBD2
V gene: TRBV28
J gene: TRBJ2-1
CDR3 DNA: TGTGCCAGCGGGTCTCCGGGACTAGCTGGTAGGCATGAGCAGTTCTTC
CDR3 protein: CASGSPGLAGRHEQFF

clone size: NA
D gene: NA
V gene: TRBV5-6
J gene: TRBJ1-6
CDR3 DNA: TGTGCCAGCAGCGGAAACAGGGTTGCCTATAATTCACCCCTCCACTTT
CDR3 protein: CASSGNRVAYNSPLHF

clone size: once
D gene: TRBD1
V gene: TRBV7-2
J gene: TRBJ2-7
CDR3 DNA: TGTGCCAGCAGCCAACAGGGGGCGACATTATACGAGCAGTACTTC
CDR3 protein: CASSQQGATLYEQYF

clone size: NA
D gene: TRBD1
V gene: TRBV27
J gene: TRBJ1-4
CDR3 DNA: TGTGCCAGCAGACAGAACAGGGGCTTAGCTGAAAAACTGTTTTTT
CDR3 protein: CASRQNRGLAEKLFF

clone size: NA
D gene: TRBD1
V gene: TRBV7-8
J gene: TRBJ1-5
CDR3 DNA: TGTGCCAGCAGCTTAGAGGTCGGGACAGGGCGACAGCCCCAGCATTTT
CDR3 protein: CASSLEVGTGRQPQHF

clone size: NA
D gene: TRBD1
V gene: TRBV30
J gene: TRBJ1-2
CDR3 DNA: TGTGCCTGGAACAGGGGGACCTCCTACACCTTC
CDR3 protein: CAWNRGTSYTF

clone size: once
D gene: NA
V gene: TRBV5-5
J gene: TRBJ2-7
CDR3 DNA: TGTGCCAGCAGCTCCCGGACAGCGATCTACGAGCAGTACTTC
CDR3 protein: CASSSRTAIYEQYF

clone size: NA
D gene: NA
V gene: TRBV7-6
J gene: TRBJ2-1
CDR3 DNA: TGTGCCAGCAGCTTAGGACTAGAAGCGGTCAATGAGCAGTTCTTC
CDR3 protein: CASSLGLEAVNEQFF

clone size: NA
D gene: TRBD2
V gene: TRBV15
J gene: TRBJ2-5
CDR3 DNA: TGTGCCACCAGCAAACCTCGGACTAGCGGGAGTACGGAGACCCAGTACTTC
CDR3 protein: CATSKPRTSGSTETQYF

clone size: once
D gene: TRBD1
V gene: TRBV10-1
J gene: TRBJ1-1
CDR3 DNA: TGCGCCAGCAGTGAGGTATCAGGGGGAAACACTGAAGCTTTCTTT
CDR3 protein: CASSEVSGGNTEAFF

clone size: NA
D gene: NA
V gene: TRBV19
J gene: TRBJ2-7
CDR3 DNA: TGTGCCAGTAGTATAGATACGCTGAGGGGGGGATACGAGCAGTACTTC
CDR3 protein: CASSIDTLRGGYEQYF

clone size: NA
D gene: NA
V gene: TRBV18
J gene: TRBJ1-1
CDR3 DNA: TGTGCCAGCTCACCGAGACAAACACCTGAAGCTTTCTTT
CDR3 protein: CASSPRQTPEAFF

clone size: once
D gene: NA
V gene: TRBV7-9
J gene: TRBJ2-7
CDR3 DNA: TGTGCCAGCGGGGACAATCAGTACTTC
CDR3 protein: CASGDNQYF

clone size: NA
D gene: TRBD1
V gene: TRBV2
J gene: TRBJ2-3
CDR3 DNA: TGTGCCAGCAGAGACCGACAGGGGCGCACAGATACGCAGTATTTT
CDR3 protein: CASRDRQGRTDTQYF

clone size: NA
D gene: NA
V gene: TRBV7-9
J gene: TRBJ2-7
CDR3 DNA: TGTGCCAGCAGCTTAGGGAGGGGAGCTTACGAGCAGTACTTC
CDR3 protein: CASSLGRGAYEQYF

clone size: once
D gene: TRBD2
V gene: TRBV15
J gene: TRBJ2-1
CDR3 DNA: TGTGCCACCAGCAGAGATGGCGGGAGACTTTCTGAGCAGTTCTTC
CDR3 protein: CATSRDGGRLSEQFF

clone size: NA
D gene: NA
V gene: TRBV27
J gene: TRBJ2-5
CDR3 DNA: TGTGCCAGCAGCATCTCTCCGGGGTTGCGGGAGACCCAGTACTTC
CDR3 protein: CASSISPGLRETQYF

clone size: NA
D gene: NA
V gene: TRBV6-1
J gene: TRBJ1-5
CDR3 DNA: TGTGCCAGCAGTAAGGGGCAGCCCCAGCATTTT
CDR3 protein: CASSKGQPQHF

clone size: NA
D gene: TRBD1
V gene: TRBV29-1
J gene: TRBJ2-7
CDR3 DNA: TGCAGCGTTGACGCTCCAGGGGGCCGGGGTTACGAGCAGTACTTC
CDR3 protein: CSVDAPGGRGYEQYF

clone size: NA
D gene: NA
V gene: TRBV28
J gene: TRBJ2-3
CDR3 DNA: TGTGCCAGCAGTCCGTATAACTTACCGCAGTATTTT
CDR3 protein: CASSPYNLPQYF

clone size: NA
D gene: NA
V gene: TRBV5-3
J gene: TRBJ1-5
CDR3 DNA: TGTGCCAGAAGCCTTATAGAAGATGTACAGTATAGCAATCAGCCCCAGCATTTT
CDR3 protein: CARSLIEDVQYSNQPQHF

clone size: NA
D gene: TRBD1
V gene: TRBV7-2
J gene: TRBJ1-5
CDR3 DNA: TGTGCCAGCAGCTTAGCGCAGGGGGTCCTAGCTCAGCCCCAGCATTTT
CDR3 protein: CASSLAQGVLAQPQHF

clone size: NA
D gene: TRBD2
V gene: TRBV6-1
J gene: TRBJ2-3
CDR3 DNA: TGTGCCAGCAGTGACCGAGTCCCGGGACTAGCGAGCACAGATACGCAGTATTTT
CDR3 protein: CASSDRVPGLASTDTQYF

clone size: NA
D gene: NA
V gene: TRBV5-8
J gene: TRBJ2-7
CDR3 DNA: TGTGCCAGCAGCTTGATTTCAGGGGCCGATCCCTACGAGCAGTACTTC
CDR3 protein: CASSLISGADPYEQYF